Listed here are 27 T cell receptor beta chains from one sample, sequenced in a study of human T cells and chemical hapten exposure. From the RACE reads, TCRdb called clonotypes with MiXCR, one entry per CDR3 protein. This repertoire shows about 380,000 distinct CDR3 sequences, roughly 5% found once; its top ten account for under 2.5%. Time point in this sample: patch test 1, 2 weeks after DPC sensitization. Stated treatment: therapeutic diphenylcyclopropenone sensitization with weekly scalp DPC. The sample here was whole blood, taken in connection with sensitization to the hapten diphenylcyclopropenone (DPC). These receptors came from a woman between 50 and 59 years old with alopecia areata. Some clones in this sample may be carry-over from other donors' samples.

Ten or more counts support this clonotype. The V and J genes are TRBV9 and TRBJ1-4, with 10 bases lining up with TRBD1. The CDR3 has 16 amino acids. The V gene end was trimmed by 0 bases and the J gene end by 8 bases; junction bases not matched to a gene: 7. Germline CDR1 is SGDLS and CDR2 is YYNGEE. The CDR3 coding sequence is TGTGCCAGCAGCGTAGGGGACAGGGGACTTTTGGAAAAACTGTTTTTT. Its translation: CASSVGDRGLLEKLFF.

The rearrangement uses TRBV12-3 or TRBV12-4 and TRBJ1-1; weak D call: TRBD1 (6 bases). Trimming left V 3 bases short and J 9 bases short, with 8 bases between. The CDR3 extends over 11 amino acids. The CDR3 nucleotides read TGTGCCAGCAGTTTCGACAGGCAAGCTTTCTTT. As protein: CASSFDRQAFF.

This clonotype was counted at least ten times. The chain links TRBV29-1 to TRBJ2-1; TRBD1 matches at 9 bases. The germline V gene encodes CDR1 SQVTM and CDR2 ANQGSEA. The V gene end was trimmed by 5 bases and the J gene end by 8 bases; junction bases not matched to a gene: 16. CDR3 length equals 16 residues. CDR3 sequence reads: CSVSRGQGQRGHEQFF. In nucleotides, the CDR3 is TGCAGCGTTTCCAGGGGACAGGGCCAGAGGGGCCATGAGCAGTTCTTC.

Only a few counts were recorded for this clonotype. V gene TRBV7-8 combines with J gene TRBJ2-6; maybe TRBD1 (5 bases). Trimming shortened V by 1 base and J by 0 bases, and 10 bases separated the two germline ends. The germline V gene encodes CDR1 SGHVS and CDR2 FQNEAQ. This CDR3 is 17 amino acids long. The CDR3 coding sequence is TGTGCCAGCAGCTTAGGGGGCGGATACTCTGGGGCCAACGTCCTGACTTTC. Amino acid sequence: CASSLGGGYSGANVLTF.

The V call is TRBV27, the J call TRBJ2-7, with a tentative D call TRBD1 (5 bases). Trimming cost V 5 bases and J 2 bases, with 16 bases left between them. The length of the CDR3 is 15 residues. CDR1 is MNHEY and CDR2 is SMNVEV in the germline V gene (reference sequence). In nucleotides, the CDR3 is TGTGCCAGCAGTCTGGGGCAGGGTTGGGCCTACGAGCAGTACTTC. It yields the protein CASSLGQGWAYEQYF.

This clonotype occurred many times. CDR3 loop: CSASGDRAKKNIQYF. For the CDR3, the DNA is TGCAGTGCTAGCGGGGACAGGGCGAAGAAAAACATTCAGTACTTC. The V and J genes are TRBV20-1 and TRBJ2-4; TRBD1 matches 9 bases. V was clipped by 3 bases and J by 4 bases; unmatched bases: 7. Germline V CDR1 and CDR2: DFQATT, SNEGSKA (reference sequence). The CDR3 runs 15 residues.

The chain employs TRBV28 and TRBJ1-4; possibly TRBD1 for D (5 bases). This CDR3 region has 15 residues. Per the germline V gene, CDR1 is MDHEN and CDR2 is SYDVKM. Trimming removed 3 bases from V and 10 bases from J, with 18 bases in between. CDR3 DNA: TGTGCCAGCAGTTTTCCCGGGGAGGGGCTCGGAAAACTGTTTTTT. This gives the protein CASSFPGEGLGKLFF.

The table lists this clonotype with many counts. The chain links TRBV9 to TRBJ1-1; TRBD1 might be the D (6 bases). The CDR3 spans 16 residues. Germline CDR1 reads SGDLS; CDR2 reads YYNGEE. V lost 4 bases to trimming and J lost 1 base, with 17 bases between them. For the CDR3, the DNA is TGTGCCAGCAGCCCCAGTGGGGGGGCCGGGAACACTGAAGCTTTCTTT. This sequence encodes CASSPSGGAGNTEAFF.

The rearrangement uses TRBV6-5 and TRBJ2-3; 8 nucleotides line up with TRBD2. CDR3 length equals 14 residues. The germline gives CDR1 MNHEY, CDR2 SVGAGI. V trimming: 7 bases; J trimming: 3 bases; junction bases outside the gene matches: 6. The CDR3 sequence: CASTLSGATDTQYF. Here the CDR3 DNA reads TGTGCCAGCACCCTTAGCGGGGCTACAGATACGCAGTATTTT.

This clonotype was seen at least ten times. This chain links TRBV7-2 with TRBJ2-2; TRBD1 aligns across 7 bases. The V gene end was trimmed by 4 bases and the J gene end by 0 bases; junction bases not matched to a gene: 8. Germline V lookup: CDR1 SGHTA, CDR2 FQGNSA. The CDR3 spans 17 residues. The CDR3 bases are TGTGCCAGCAGCTCTAAGGGACAGAGCGCGAACACCGGGGAGCTGTTTTTT. It translates to CASSSKGQSANTGELFF.

This clonotype came up a few times. This chain joins TRBV12-3 or TRBV12-4 and TRBJ2-3; no clear D. The CDR3 length is 14 residues. Trimming stripped 2 bases from V and 2 bases from J, with 8 bases between. The CDR3 reads CASSLTMNTDTQYF. The DNA of the CDR3 is TGTGCCAGCAGTTTAACCATGAACACAGATACGCAGTATTTT.

This clonotype was seen at least ten times. The genes are TRBV20-1 and TRBJ1-2, with a tentative D call TRBD1 (5 bases). The germline gives CDR1 DFQATT, CDR2 SNEGSKA (reference sequence). The length of the CDR3 is 11 residues. The V end was cut by 4 bases, the J end by 5 bases, with 8 bases between. CDR3 loop: CSAIRVYGYTF. In nucleotides, the CDR3 is TGCAGTGCTATCAGGGTGTATGGCTACACCTTC.

This clonotype occurred a few times. This chain connects TRBV4-2 to TRBJ2-1; TRBD1 agrees at 7 bases. The germline V gene encodes CDR1 LGHNA and CDR2 YNFKEQ. The CDR3 extends over 18 amino acids. The ends lost 2 bases at V and 2 bases at J; junction bases unmatched: 12. Here the CDR3 DNA reads TGTGCCAGCAGCCAACGTTCTACAGGGGAAGGGACCTACAATGAGCAGTTCTTC. Translation gives CASSQRSTGEGTYNEQFF.

This clonotype was picked up many times. The chain's CDR3 is CASSKGAYTEAFF. The CDR3 DNA sequence: TGTGCCAGCAGTAAGGGTGCCTACACTGAAGCTTTCTTT. The chain couples TRBV27 to TRBJ1-1; D unresolved. Germline lookup yields CDR1 MNHEY and CDR2 SMNVEV (reference sequence). The length of the CDR3 is 13 residues. Trimming removed 5 bases from V and 3 bases from J, with 10 bases in between.

This clonotype has a count of ten or more. This chain joins TRBV4-1 and TRBJ2-2; the D is unclear. Trimming cost V 0 bases and J 3 bases, with 5 bases left between them. Germline values: CDR1 MGHRA, CDR2 YSYEKL. CDR3 length: 14 amino acids. DNA of the CDR3: TGCGCCAGCAGCCAAGACTCACACACCGGGGAGCTGTTTTTT. It translates to CASSQDSHTGELFF.

This clonotype was observed a few times. The chain links TRBV5-1 to TRBJ2-5; 8 bases map to TRBD1. Losses at the gene ends were 4 bases for V and 4 bases for J; bases not matched to a gene: 9. The CDR3 sequence is 15 residues long. Germline V gene sequence: CDR1 SGHRS, CDR2 YFSETQ. The DNA for the CDR3 is TGCGCCAGCAGCGGTGGACAGGGCGGCGGAGAGACCCAGTACTTC. This encodes CASSGGQGGGETQYF.

This clonotype has more than one count but fewer than ten. The chain couples TRBV28 to TRBJ2-5, with D possibly being TRBD2 (7 bases). Germline assignment: CDR1 MDHEN and CDR2 SYDVKM. V was clipped by 8 bases and J by 4 bases, with 14 bases between them. The CDR3 sequence is 13 residues long. The CDR3 nucleotides are TGTGCCAGCCGCTGGGGGGGCTCAGAGACCCAGTACTTC. This codes for CASRWGGSETQYF.

This clonotype was recorded at least ten times. The chain carries TRBV7-9 and TRBJ2-3, with a tentative D call TRBD2 (5 bases). The V gene's germline CDR1 is SEHNR and CDR2 FQNEAQ (reference sequence). V was trimmed by 1 base and J by 7 bases, leaving 9 bases between them. This CDR3 is built from 13 residues. Here the CDR3 DNA reads TGTGCCAGCAGCTTAGAATCTAGCAATACGCAGTATTTT. This codes for CASSLESSNTQYF.

A few counts support this clonotype. V and J are TRBV24-1 and TRBJ2-1; 9 bases match TRBD1. The CDR3 runs to 20 residues. V shed 4 bases, J shed 4 bases, and the junction held 19 bases outside the gene matches. Germline V CDR1 and CDR2: KGHDR, SFDVKD. CDR3 sequence (DNA): TGTGCCACCAGTGACTCGACAGGGGGTATGACTGGGACTAAGTACAATGAGCAGTTCTTC. Translated: CATSDSTGGMTGTKYNEQFF.

This clonotype was observed many times. This chain links TRBV29-1 with TRBJ2-3; the match to TRBD1 covers 7 bases. In germline, CDR1 is SQVTM, CDR2 ANQGSEA. This CDR3 has 15 residues. V shed 3 bases, J shed 4 bases, and the junction held 10 bases outside the gene matches. Here the CDR3 reads CSVDETGLVADTQYF. The CDR3 nucleotides read TGCAGCGTTGACGAGACAGGGTTAGTCGCAGATACGCAGTATTTT.

Ten or more counts support this clonotype. The gene calls are TRBV5-6 and TRBJ1-2; D is uncertain. The CDR3 consists of 13 residues. The V end lost 2 bases, the J end lost 2 bases, and 7 bases lay between the germline ends. Germline CDR1 is SGHDT and CDR2 is YYEEEE. This CDR3 reads CASSFLANYGYTF. In DNA form, the CDR3 reads TGTGCCAGCAGCTTTCTAGCAAACTATGGCTACACCTTC.

This sequence joins TRBV20-1 and TRBJ2-4; D unresolved. The CDR3 contains 13 residues. Germline CDR1 is DFQATT and CDR2 is SNEGSKA (reference sequence). V dropped 2 bases and J dropped 5 bases, with 10 bases sitting between them. CDR3 in DNA: TGCAGTGCTAGACCCCCGGCGGAAAACATTCAGTACTTC. The encoded protein is CSARPPAENIQYF.

This clonotype occurred many times. The rearrangement uses TRBV24-1 and TRBJ2-3; D ambiguous. The germline CDR1 and CDR2 sequences are KGHDR and SFDVKD. V lost 2 bases to trimming and J lost 2 bases, with 4 bases between them. The CDR3 has 13 amino acids. The DNA of the CDR3 is TGTGCCACCAGTGATTCCTACACAGATACGCAGTATTTT. It specifies CATSDSYTDTQYF.

This clonotype was recorded many times. This rearrangement joins TRBV18 to TRBJ2-3, with D uncertain. Trimming stripped 1 base from V and 1 base from J, with 6 bases between. The CDR3 consists of 14 residues. Germline CDR1 KGHSH, CDR2 LQKENI. The CDR3 region is CASSPRRGTDTQYF. The CDR3 nucleotides are TGTGCCAGCTCACCACGTCGTGGCACAGATACGCAGTATTTT.

This clonotype was seen at least ten times. The V and J genes are TRBV5-1 and TRBJ1-6; D not certain. Germline assignment: CDR1 SGHRS and CDR2 YFSETQ. The CDR3 contains 13 residues. Trimming shortened V by 7 bases and J by 11 bases, and 16 bases separated the two germline ends. The CDR3 nucleotides are TGCGCCAGCGGACTTGACTTGAAGGCACCCCTCCACTTT. Translating it yields CASGLDLKAPLHF.

Points on this clonotype: A clone one base away is much larger, so this may be a read error. CDR3 DNA: TGTGCCAGCAGCCAAGCGACAGGGGATGGAGAAAAACTGATTTTT. Protein sequence: CASSQATGDGEKLIF. The gene calls are TRBV4-2 and TRBJ1-4; 8 bases agree with TRBD1. The CDR3 contains 15 residues. Germline V gives CDR1 LGHNA, CDR2 YNFKEQ.

This clonotype was counted at least ten times. The chain links TRBV6-5 to TRBJ2-2; 7 nucleotides agree with TRBD2. There are 15 residues in the CDR3. The ends lost 8 bases at V and 4 bases at J; junction bases unmatched: 10. Germline assignment: CDR1 MNHEY and CDR2 SVGAGI. The DNA for the CDR3 is TGTGCCAGCGAGGTGTCTAGCGGAGGCACCGGGGAGCTGTTTTTT. Amino acid sequence: CASEVSSGGTGELFF.